This passage covers 14 T cell receptor beta chains from one sample sequenced in a study of T cells in Graves' hyperthyroidism and ophthalmopathy. RNA transcripts yielded amplified TCR beta CDR3 regions. TCR CDR3 underwent first-round RT-PCR with the HTBI primer set. TCRdb called the multiplex PCR reads again in MiXCR, with one record for every CDR3 protein. Of over 250,000 distinct CDR3 sequences listed, roughly an eighth were seen once; the top ten hold 34%. The sample taken for sequencing was blood. These receptors came from a woman aged 40 to 55 with Graves' ophthalmopathy.

This clonotype was counted between two and nine times. The conserved phenylalanine or tryptophan normally closing the CDR3 is absent here, so this likely arose from a read error. The chain recombines TRBV19 with TRBJ1-2; 8 bases are shared with TRBD1. Trimming took 5 bases from V and 4 from J; bases not matched to a gene: 9. Germline CDR1 and CDR2: LNHDA and SQIVND (reference sequence). This CDR3 has 15 amino acids. CDR3 coding DNA: TGTGCCAGTAGTGCGCACGACAGGGGCAGCTATGGCTACACCCTC. It encodes CASSAHDRGSYGYTL.

V is TRBV11-2 and J is TRBJ2-1, with D uncertain. V was clipped by 0 bases and J by 9 bases, with 12 bases between them. Per germline, CDR1 SGHAT and CDR2 FQNNGV. This CDR3 comprises 14 residues. The CDR3 bases are TGTGCCAGCAGCTTAGATCTAAGCTGGGTTGAGCAGTTCTTC. Its translation: CASSLDLSWVEQFF.

In its sample, this clonotype was seen many times. This sequence joins TRBV2 and TRBJ2-1; 8 bases are shared with TRBD1. Germline V lookup: CDR1 SNHLY, CDR2 FYNNEI. The trim removed 6 bases at V and 7 bases at J, leaving 11 bases unmatched. The CDR3 is made up of 15 amino acids. CDR3 in amino acids: CASSVSRQGLNEQFF. The DNA of the CDR3 is TGTGCCAGCAGCGTCTCCCGACAGGGGCTAAATGAGCAGTTCTTC.

This clonotype was observed a handful of times. The J gene is TRBJ1-2, the V gene TRBV3-1, with D possibly being TRBD1 (6 bases). This CDR3 contains 13 residues. V was pared by 10 bases and J by 8 bases, with 20 bases between. CDR1 and CDR2 from the germline V gene are LGHDT and YNNKEL (reference sequence). CDR3 protein: CATRAGGRGGYTF. CDR3 DNA: TGTGCCACCCGTGCGGGGGGGCGGGGCGGCTACACCTTC.

This clonotype was seen repeatedly, ten times or more. V and J are TRBV10-1 and TRBJ1-1; 7 bases line up with TRBD1. Per germline, CDR1 WNHNN and CDR2 SYGVQD (reference sequence). J lost 3 bases, V lost 6 bases, and 4 bases had no gene match. This CDR3 comprises 13 residues. Here the CDR3 reads CASSLDRDTEAFF. DNA of the CDR3: TGCGCCAGCAGCTTAGACAGGGACACTGAAGCTTTCTTT.

This chain links TRBV10-3 with TRBJ1-2; the D is unclear. Trimming left V 3 bases short and J 4 bases short, with 12 bases between. This CDR3 is built from 14 residues. Germline loops: CDR1 ENHRY, CDR2 SYGVKD. This CDR3 reads CAISDERIIYGYTF. For the CDR3, the DNA is TGTGCCATCAGTGATGAGAGGATTATCTATGGCTACACCTTC.

This clonotype was counted ten times or more. V and J are TRBV19 and TRBJ2-3; D is unclear. V dropped 3 bases and J dropped 5 bases, with 9 bases sitting between them. This CDR3 is built from 13 residues. CDR1 is LNHDA and CDR2 is SQIVND in the germline V gene (reference sequence). The CDR3 here is CASSIMAEDTQYF. As DNA, the CDR3 is TGTGCCAGTAGTATTATGGCTGAAGATACGCAGTATTTT. The entire variable domain, with the rest obtained from reference TRBV19 and TRBJ2-3, is as follows: DGGITQSPKYLFRKEGQNVTLSCEQNLNHDAMYWYRQDPGQGLRLIYYSQIVNDFQKGDIAEGYSVSREKKESFPLTVTSAQKNPTAFYLCASSIMAEDTQYFGPGTRLTVL.

On this clonotype: A much larger clone lies a single base off, so this may be a read error. This chain joins TRBV20-1 and TRBJ2-5, with D perhaps given as TRBD1 or TRBD2 (6 bases each). V was clipped by 6 bases and J by 7 bases, with 18 bases between them. Germline CDR1 reads DFQATT; CDR2 reads SNEGSKA (reference sequence). The CDR3 covers 13 residues. For the CDR3, the DNA is TGCAGTGCCAAGCGCAGGGGAGGAGGGACCCAGTACTTC. Amino acid sequence: CSAKRRGGGTQYF.

This chain connects TRBV20-1 to TRBJ2-1; no clear D gene. This CDR3 region has 14 residues. Germline CDR1 and CDR2: DFQATT and SNEGSKA (reference sequence). With 6 bases removed from V and 6 bases from J, the gap between germline ends came to 18 bases. CDR3: CSAASWQPVNEQFF. The CDR3 DNA is TGCAGTGCCGCCTCTTGGCAGCCGGTCAATGAGCAGTTCTTC.

This clonotype came up many times. The chain employs TRBV12-3 or TRBV12-4 and TRBJ2-6; D is unclear. Trimming stripped 10 bases from V and 0 bases from J, with 7 bases between. CDR3 length equals 13 residues. For the CDR3, the DNA is TGTGCCACCAGGAGCTCTGGGGCCAACGTCCTGACTTTC. Its protein is CATRSSGANVLTF.

This clonotype was seen many times. The V and J genes are TRBV11-2 and TRBJ1-1, with D tentatively TRBD1 (6 bases). CDR1 is SGHAT, CDR2 FQNNGV, per germline. The CDR3 sequence is 17 residues long. V lost 6 bases and J 1 base, leaving 21 bases between the germline ends. Written as DNA, the CDR3 is TGTGCCAGCAGGGCAATAGGGGGTCAGGACAGGAACACTGAAGCTTTCTTT. As protein: CASRAIGGQDRNTEAFF.

This clonotype was seen a few times. This chain joins TRBV28 and TRBJ2-7, with a weak D call TRBD1 (6 bases). Germline assignment: CDR1 MDHEN and CDR2 SYDVKM. V was clipped by 2 bases and J by 5 bases, with 16 bases between them. The CDR3 is made up of 15 amino acids. In nucleotides, the CDR3 is TGTGCCAGCAGTTTACCGCAGGGGACGCGAAACGAGCAGTACTTC. The encoded protein is CASSLPQGTRNEQYF.

This clonotype was detected many times. V is TRBV27 and J is TRBJ2-3, with 11 positions matching TRBD2. The CDR3 length is 16 residues. V trimming: 7 bases; J trimming: 5 bases; junction bases outside the gene matches: 11. Germline CDR1 and CDR2: MNHEY and SMNVEV (reference sequence). Here the CDR3 DNA reads TGTGCCAGCAAGCCCCGAATAGCGGGGGGGTTAGATACGCAGTATTTT. It encodes CASKPRIAGGLDTQYF.

This sequence joins TRBV20-1 and TRBJ2-4, with D perhaps matching TRBD1 (5 bases). Trimming took off 3 bases at V and 4 bases at J, with 7 bases between the two ends. The germline V gene encodes CDR1 DFQATT and CDR2 SNEGSKA (reference sequence). The CDR3 length is 12 residues. The CDR3 loop reads CSARAGKNIQYF. CDR3 in DNA: TGCAGTGCTAGGGCAGGGAAAAACATTCAGTACTTC.